This T cell receptor (beta chain) was sequenced during a study of cytotoxic CD8 clonotypes in ibrutinib-treated CLL. This CDR3 is built from 13 residues. Germline CDR1 and CDR2: WSHSY and SAAADI. Trimming took 6 bases from V and 3 from J; bases not matched to a gene: 4. The intended depth for sequencing was 1 in 200,000 to 1 in 1 million T cells. Clones were read by immunoSEQ multiplex PCR, and TCRdb kept only the in-frame ones, dropping some. The sample holds 50,000 to 65,000 clones, approximately 54% seen once. Material: PBMCs, obtained after 12 months of ibrutinib treatment. The rearrangement links TRBV10-2 to TRBJ2-7, with 8 bases matching TRBD1. This clonotype was sampled from a human donor with chronic lymphocytic leukemia. The DNA of the CDR3 is TGCGCCAGCAGGGATACAGGGGGCTACGAGCAGTACTTC. Protein product: CASRDTGGYEQYF.